This TCR beta chain was profiled in a study of T cell responses to AZD1222 COVID-19 vaccine (dated by TCRdb to the early 2020s). As for the study more broadly: AZD1222 recipients with second doses at about 4 weeks or about 12 weeks were pooled, because spike-specific TCR depth and breadth did not differ between schedules. Trial participants were enrolled by age into subgroups of 18-55, 56-69 and 70-plus years, and 148, 28 and 57 TCR-sequenced participants, respectively, were included in these subgroups. TCR sequencing covered more than 230 trial participants: 207 given two doses of AZD1222 and 26 given two doses of MenACWY control vaccine. Overall study outcomes, separate from this receptor: Reportedly, almost half of the unique spike-specific TCRs recognized epitopes lying outside the regions that are mutated in the B.1.351 and B.1.1.7 variants. Participants were mostly white British, with more females than males. The authors suggested clonal diversity may have been underestimated. Conclusions about previously exposed vaccinees were limited because only a handful of AZD1222 recipients were SARS-CoV-2 seropositive at baseline. After two AZD1222 doses, spike-specific TCR breadth and depth were significantly higher than at day 0 and than in MenACWY recipients. Because no samples from the day 14 peak response were available, repertoires could be characterized only after the peak T cell response. The whole spike protein was spanned by vaccine-associated CD4 TCRs, and dominant responses were seen in regions 160-218 and 743-854. In the small 56-69-year group, the increase in depth fell short of significance, most likely because of low power.

The time point label corresponds to: baseline before first vaccination. Vaccinee samples came from UK trials COV001 and COV002, including a single-blind randomized controlled phase 2/3 trial of AZD1222 (ChAdOx1 nCoV-19) in healthy adults. For TCRbeta chain sequencing, PBMC samples were collected from trial participants at day 0 and at day 28 after the second dose. The CDR3 regions of human TCRbeta chains were subjected to immunosequencing. The study's processing was this. TCRs in the repertoires were matched against a reference library of SARS-CoV-2-specific TCRs that had been generated with the MIRA antigen-specificity platform. Breadth was defined as the fraction of unique TCRs that were SARS-CoV-2-associated, and depth was defined as the fraction of total T cells that were SARS-CoV-2-associated. Using the MIRA data, each spike-specific TCR was assigned both to the spike region to which the TCR was reactive and to a CD4 or CD8 class. Log10-transformed breadth and depth values were compared by one-way ANOVA with Sidak's multiple comparisons tests. TCRdb provides this immuneACCESS table in a form limited to in-frame rearrangements. Some clones are lacking; in checked studies, under half of them reflect an unresolved V gene, and why the rest are absent is not known. That table supplies the V and J calls and clone size; D and trimming were determined from the DNA. This sample lists approximately 65,000 clones; about 88% were detected once. The ten largest clonotypes hold roughly 8% of the sample.

This clone was seen a handful of times. This receptor's antigen is unknown. No much larger clonotype is one base removed from it; base qualities were not supplied. The germline V gene encodes CDR1 MNHEY and CDR2 SVGAGI. V is pared back by 5 bases and J by 4 bases, with 14 bases lying between the germline termini. There are 14 amino acids in the CDR3, from cysteine to phenylalanine inclusive. Only the CDR3 part of the read is kept: 42 bases, read in frame from the first base. This chain is built from TRBV6-5 and TRBJ1-2; the D segment could be TRBD1, given 6 matching bases. This clonotype originated in an adult in good health. The material sequenced was peripheral blood, taken on day 0 of AZD1222 vaccination. In nucleotides, the sequence is TGTGCCAGCAGTAGACCACAGGGAAGCTATGGCTACACCTTC. It specifies CASSRPQGSYGYTF.